This TCR beta chain was sequenced during a study of identical twins (TCRdb year 2016). Notes on the research overall: The study deep-sequenced TCR alpha and beta repertoires from monozygotic twins, unrelated adults of various ages and cord blood to test whether fetal clonotypes persist. To rule out contamination, the twin experiments were replicated at different times with different library preparation protocols. What the study reported, not specific to this receptor: Compared with coincidental sharing between unrelated individuals, out-of-frame TCR alpha sequences shared between twins had an excess of sequences with low generation probability. Zero-insertion analyses could be partly confounded by invariant T cells such as MAIT and iNKT, although diverse VJ usage argued against such confounding for most clonotypes. Out-of-frame TCR alpha sharing in monozygotic twins was systematically underestimated by recombination models, whereas sharing between unrelated individuals was in agreement with the recombination models. Fewer insertions were carried by abundant cord blood beta clonotypes; a weaker similar trend was observed in young adult naive repertoires, while no such trend was observed in memory repertoires. Because the same donors could not be followed over many years, conclusions were based on cross-sectional statistical analysis. Excess twin sharing in beta out-of-frame sequences was weaker because fewer shared sequences lowered the signal-to-noise ratio.

From its cysteine to its phenylalanine, the CDR3 spans 14 amino acids. Just the 42-base CDR3 DNA is kept, in frame starting at base 1. Sequences ENHRY (CDR1) and SYGVKD (CDR2) are obtained from the germline V gene. V loses 7 bases of germline sequence and J loses 4 bases, and the interval between the two ends is 17 bases. Receptors were amplified or captured by 5' RACE. The reads were generated on an Illumina HiSeq 2000. A universal primer binding site was added through template switching, and the final cDNA carried a unique molecular identifier so that TCR cDNA molecules could be counted accurately. First-strand cDNA for TCR alpha and beta chains was synthesized from specific primers in the conserved constant-segment region. To control for contamination, every cDNA library carried two barcodes: a SMART-Mk sample barcode plus Illumina barcodes. TruSeq adapter sequences, together with Illumina sample barcodes, were added in two successive PCR steps. Sequencing of the TCR alpha and beta cDNA libraries was done on the Illumina HiSeq platform using custom primers. Per the original workflow: MiGEC was used to process raw reads and extract unique molecular identifiers, and MiXCR was used to find CDR3 positions. For each individual, recombination models were inferred using an EM algorithm with the repgenHMM and IGoR tools. Shared clonotypes were analyzed with the tcR package in R, and sharing was normalized by the product of cloneset sizes. To study raw recombination without the effects of thymic and clonal selection, out-of-frame nonproductive sequences were analyzed. Using fastp at Q25 and MiXCR, TCRdb reprocessed the public reads and kept productive beta chains. Rows with one shared CDR3 protein collapse into an entry with the most common genes and DNA. For this entry, the V and J calls and clone size follow TCRdb and not the study's own pipeline. The sample includes 650,000 to 800,000 distinct CDR3 sequences, with around 8.3% observed a single time. The top ten hold roughly 0.97% of the sample.

This clonotype was recorded a few times. Its target antigen remains unknown. No base qualities exist here, and no much larger clone lies one base off it. Only healthy Caucasian donors were included. Three pairs of female monozygotic twins, all aged about 18 to 30 years, made up the twin cohort. Peripheral blood mononuclear cells were used as the source from which RNA for TCR libraries was isolated. This sample was also put to use in a study of yellow fever vaccine responses in identical twins. That second report states: According to the authors, the vaccine-induced T cell response in identical twins seemed to be partly convergent and partly specific to each individual. In the study, vaccine-responding T cell clones were precisely tracked in identical twins.

This sequence originates from a woman aged 18-29 years in good health. The sample taken for sequencing was PBMCs. The rearrangement combines TRBV10-3 with TRBJ2-7; TRBD2 is possibly the D segment (6 matching bases). The CDR3 region reads CAIKGDLNYYEQYF. The DNA sequence is given as TGTGCCATCAAAGGGGACTTGAACTATTACGAGCAGTACTTC.